This T cell receptor beta chain comes out of a study of blood T cells in healthy people across ages (dated by TCRdb to the mid-2010s). About the investigation overall: In model experiments, roughly one uniquely barcoded TCR beta cDNA molecule per two T cells was captured by template switching. Using deep sequencing normalized with unique cDNA molecular identifiers, the study measured how TCR beta repertoire diversity changes with age. Donors were grouped into four age groups: young (average 16 years), middle-aged (about 38), aged (around 60) and long-lived (over 80). To avoid experimental bias, donors of different ages were spread randomly across the sequencing lanes. For two donors (one aged 18 to 29 and one aged 80 or older), the study analyzed two additional independent replicas of 1 million unique cDNA reads from the same blood draw. The investigation overall reported the following: Observed TCR beta diversity per million T cells fell roughly linearly with age, and a significant reduction was already apparent by age about 43. Compared with the aged group, more naive CD4+ T cells, fewer expanded clones and increased TCR diversity were shown by the long-lived group, suggesting age selection. Estimates of total diversity based on one million sequenced T cells were considered lower bounds and underestimates. A strong correlation was found between observed TCR beta diversity and the percentage of naive T cells measured by flow cytometry. Because the CMV infection status of the donors was unknown, age-related changes in expanded clonotypes may potentially have been confounded. Conclusive comparison of naive and antigen-experienced compartments was prevented by the profiling of bulk unsorted PBMCs.

The roughly 42 donors, aged about 6 to 95 years, were systemically healthy Caucasian individuals from Russia. Each donor gave ten milliliters of peripheral blood, collected into EDTA-treated Vacutainer tubes. Ficoll-Paque density-gradient centrifugation was used to isolate PBMCs, with at least 7 million per sample. Total RNA was extracted from PBMCs with Trizol reagent, with at least 5 micrograms obtained per sample. For every donor, flow cytometry on a PBMC aliquot measured the percentage of naive CD45RAhigh/CD27high T cells. The germline V gene (reference sequence) provides CDR1 SEHNR and CDR2 FQNEAQ. The CDR3, from cysteine to phenylalanine, totals 12 residues. Here the CDR3 DNA is all that survives: 36 bases in frame from base 1. V was cut back by 6 bases and J by 1 base, leaving a gap of 6 bases between them. Library preparation was by 5' RACE. Data came from an Illumina HiSeq 2500. A second PCR of roughly 6 to 11 cycles was run with a J-beta primer mix and a sample-barcoded 5' primer. Each TCR beta cDNA molecule received a unique molecular identifier from a template-switch 5' adaptor carrying 12 random nucleotides. Each sample yielded at least 3 million CDR3-containing paired-end reads. All of the RNA was converted into first-strand cDNA using the Mint cDNA synthesis kit, with a TRBC-specific oligonucleotide serving as the primer. After uracil-DNA glycosylase treatment, a first 18-cycle PCR used universal primers M1SS and BC2_uni_R on all cDNA. Turning to the authors' computational methods: For normalization, 1 million high-quality reads were randomly selected from each sample, with every read carrying a distinct molecular identifier. Reads sharing molecular identifiers were discarded rather than binned into consensus sequences. MiTCR, set to a Q25 quality threshold and the strictest error-elimination algorithm, was used for CDR3 identification, clonotype clustering and error correction. Lower-bound total TCR beta diversity was estimated with a nonparametric unseen species model using Euler transformation. TCRdb ran its own pipeline on the public reads, namely fastp trimming at Q25 and MiXCR clone calling, and kept in-frame beta chains. Here each entry gathers all rows of one CDR3 protein and keeps the most common genes and DNA. The V and J calls and clone size are TCRdb's, not the authors'. This sample lists more than 800,000 distinct CDR3 sequences; 29% were detected once. The ten largest clones represent around a sixth of the sample.

In this sample, this clonotype turned up many times. What this receptor recognizes is not known. Base qualities are missing; no much larger clone stands one base away. Sequencing input: blood. This receptor chain uses TRBV7-9 and TRBJ1-2; no D gene is confidently identified. The source is an elderly woman in good health. The CDR3 region has the sequence CASSENNYGYTF. The sequenced DNA: TGTGCCAGCAGTGAAAATAACTATGGCTACACCTTC.